Each of the 14 T cell receptor beta chains below was sequenced from the same sample in a study of blood T cell repertoires in COVID-19. Method: immunoSEQ multiplex PCR; TCRdb's copy keeps in-frame clones and lacks some. The sample holds approximately 100,000 clones; around 80% are singletons and the top ten take 20% to 25%. Input material: peripheral blood. These receptor sequences come from a man in his sixties or seventies with active or convalescent COVID-19.

The rearrangement joins TRBV27 to TRBJ2-7, with 10 bases lining up with TRBD2. CDR1 is MNHEY and CDR2 is SMNVEV in the germline V gene (reference sequence). Trimming cost V 5 bases and J 4 bases; bases outside gene matches: 11. This CDR3 comprises 16 residues. The CDR3 protein is CASSTPASGRGYEQYF. CDR3 coding DNA: TGTGCCAGCAGTACCCCGGCTAGCGGGAGAGGATACGAGCAGTACTTC.

The CDR3 reads CASSLKPPRGNQPQHF. For the CDR3, the DNA is TGTGCCAGCAGCTTAAAGCCTCCCCGGGGCAATCAGCCCCAGCATTTT. This chain uses TRBV7-6 with TRBJ1-5; no firm D call. CDR3 length: 16 residues. CDR1 is SGHVS, CDR2 FNYEAQ, per germline. Trimming took 2 bases from V and 2 from J, leaving 13 bases between them.

V is TRBV30 and J is TRBJ2-5, with 11 positions matching TRBD1. J lost 4 bases, V lost 2 bases, and 18 bases had no gene match. This CDR3 is built from 19 residues. CDR1 is GTSNPN and CDR2 is SVGIG in the germline V gene (reference sequence). CDR3 sequence reads: CAWSMWGTGGAGGRETQYF. DNA of the CDR3: TGTGCCTGGAGTATGTGGGGGACAGGGGGAGCGGGAGGAAGAGAGACCCAGTACTTC.

This sequence joins TRBV6-1 and TRBJ1-3; a possible D gene is TRBD1 (5 bases). The CDR3 contains 16 residues. The germline CDR1 and CDR2 sequences are MNHNS and SASEGT. Between the trimmed V and J ends, which lost 4 bases and 4 bases, there was a span of 17 bases. CDR3 protein: CASSVGLWGSGNTIYF. CDR3 nucleotide sequence: TGTGCCAGCAGTGTGGGACTATGGGGCAGCGGAAACACCATATATTTT.

This clone was counted at least ten times. This chain joins TRBV10-2 and TRBJ2-7; a possible D gene is TRBD1 (6 bases). Trimming pared 7 bases from V and 2 bases from J, leaving 12 bases between. The germline gives CDR1 WSHSY, CDR2 SAAADI. This CDR3 is 13 amino acids long. CDR3 bases: TGCGCCAGCACCTGGACAGTGGCCTACGAGCAGTACTTC. It yields the protein CASTWTVAYEQYF.

Points on this clone: At one end the junction does not follow the germline gene, possibly because of a read error. CDR3 sequence: CAVSGTGDEGFSF. The CDR3 coding sequence is TGCGCGGTTTCTGGGACAGGAGACGAGGGCTTCTCCTTC. The rearrangement joins TRBV5-1 to TRBJ1-2; TRBD1 matches 8 bases. The germline V gene has CDR1 SGHRS and CDR2 YFSETQ. CDR3 size: 13 residues.

The rearrangement uses TRBV2 and TRBJ1-6; the D is unclear. The CDR3 is 18 amino acids. CDR1 and CDR2 (germline): SNHLY, FYNNEI. Trimming took 2 bases from V and 5 from J, leaving 19 bases between them. CDR3: CASSEPLGRATNNSPLHF. DNA of the CDR3: TGTGCCAGCAGTGAACCGTTGGGCCGAGCAACAAATAATTCACCCCTCCACTTT.

CDR3 loop: CASSFRSYNEQFF. As DNA, the CDR3 is TGCGCCAGCAGTTTTCGGTCCTACAATGAGCAGTTCTTC. This sequence joins TRBV5-1 and TRBJ2-1; D gene uncertain. This CDR3 is built from 13 residues. In germline, CDR1 is SGHRS, CDR2 YFSETQ. V was pared by 5 bases and J by 1 base, with 7 bases between.

The chain has TRBV19 and TRBJ2-3, with TRBD2 as a possible D gene (5 bases). Germline CDR1 LNHDA, CDR2 SQIVND (reference sequence). The CDR3 length is 14 residues. With 7 bases removed from V and 0 bases from J, the gap between germline ends came to 11 bases. CDR3 coding DNA: TGTGCCAGTACGGCTAGCAGAAGCACAGATACGCAGTATTTT. Protein product: CASTASRSTDTQYF.

V gene TRBV6-1 combines with J gene TRBJ2-2; a weak D match, TRBD1 (5 bases). This CDR3 comprises 16 residues. The ends were cut back, 3 bases at V and 7 bases at J, with 18 bases in the middle. Germline V gene lookup returns CDR1 MNHNS and CDR2 SASEGT. The CDR3: CASSDLSGKGSGELFF. The CDR3 nucleotides read TGTGCCAGCAGTGATCTGTCAGGGAAGGGAAGCGGGGAGCTGTTTTTT.

This chain uses TRBV15 with TRBJ2-7; a weak D match, TRBD1 (5 bases). This CDR3 comprises 14 residues. Germline V gene data show CDR1 as LNHNV and CDR2 as YYDKDF (reference sequence). Trimming removed 3 bases at V and 7 bases at J, with 16 bases between. The CDR3 DNA is TGTGCCACCAGCAGGGACATTAGGGGAAGGGAGCAGTACTTC. This codes for CATSRDIRGREQYF.

This sequence joins TRBV5-5 and TRBJ2-2, with 7 bases matching TRBD2. With 5 bases clipped from V and 1 base from J, the junction kept 8 bases outside the gene matches. The CDR3 extends over 16 amino acids. Germline lookup yields CDR1 SGHKS and CDR2 YYEKEE (reference sequence). CDR3 amino acids: CASRIRGDLNTGELFF. CDR3 coding DNA: TGTGCCAGCAGGATCCGGGGGGACTTGAACACCGGGGAGCTGTTTTTT.

This chain connects TRBV7-7 to TRBJ1-1; TRBD1 matches at 9 bases. Germline V gene data show CDR1 as SSHAT and CDR2 as FNYEAQ (reference sequence). The CDR3 length is 16 residues. V trimming: 5 bases; J trimming: 4 bases; junction bases outside the gene matches: 11. The CDR3 DNA reads as TGTGCCAGCAGCAAACTACCGGGACAGGGTAGCACTGAAGCTTTCTTT. Protein sequence: CASSKLPGQGSTEAFF.

This sequence joins TRBV6-1 and TRBJ1-2; D is ambiguous. The CDR3 has 17 amino acids. Germline V gene lookup returns CDR1 MNHNS and CDR2 SASEGT. V was pared by 3 bases and J by 0 bases, with 17 bases between. The chain's CDR3 is CASSELNAATSNYGYTF. The CDR3 region has the DNA TGTGCCAGCAGTGAGTTAAATGCTGCCACTTCTAACTATGGCTACACCTTC.